This TCR beta chain was recorded in a study of blood T cell repertoires in COVID-19. About the study: From the United States, Italy and Spain came samples of acute and convalescent COVID-19. The cDNA or gDNA used as material had been derived from T cells, B-cell-depleted T cells, or PBMCs.

Original methodology: Reference gene primers were amplified, and this amplification served to estimate nucleated cell counts. Some clones are missing from TCRdb's copy, which holds only in-frame ones; the method was immunoSEQ multiplex PCR. The V and J calls and the clone size are those of that table, but D and trimming were determined from the DNA. This table holds around 130,000 clones, roughly 81% found once. The sequencing sample was made of peripheral blood. This clonotype was obtained from a human donor in a cohort sampled during active COVID-19.

The CDR3 coding sequence is TGTGCCAGTAGCCCCCGCGTGTTAGCGGGGGGTAATAATGAGCAGTTCTTC. Translated: CASSPRVLAGGNNEQFF. This chain joins TRBV19 and TRBJ2-1, with 10 bases matching TRBD2. Per germline, CDR1 LNHDA and CDR2 SQIVND (reference sequence). V lost 6 bases to trimming and J lost 7 bases; unmatched junction nucleotides: 15. CDR3 length: 17 residues.